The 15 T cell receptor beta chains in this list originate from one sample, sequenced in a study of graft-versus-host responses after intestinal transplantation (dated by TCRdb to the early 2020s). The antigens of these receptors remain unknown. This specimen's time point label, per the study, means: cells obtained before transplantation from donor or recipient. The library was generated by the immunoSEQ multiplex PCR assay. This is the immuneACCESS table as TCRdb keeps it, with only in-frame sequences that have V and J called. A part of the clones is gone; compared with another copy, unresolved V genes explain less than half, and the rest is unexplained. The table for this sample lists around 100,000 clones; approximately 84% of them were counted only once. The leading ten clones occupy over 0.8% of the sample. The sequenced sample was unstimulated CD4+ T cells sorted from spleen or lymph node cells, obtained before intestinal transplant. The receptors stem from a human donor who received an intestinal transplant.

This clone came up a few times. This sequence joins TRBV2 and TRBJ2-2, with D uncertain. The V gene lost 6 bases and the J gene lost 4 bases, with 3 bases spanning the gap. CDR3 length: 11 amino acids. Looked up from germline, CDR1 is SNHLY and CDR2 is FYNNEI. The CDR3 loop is CASRVTGELFF. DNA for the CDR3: TGTGCCAGCAGGGTCACCGGGGAGCTGTTTTTT.

The CDR3 reads CASSRPLTGIYEQYF. CDR3 nucleotides: TGTGCCAGCAGCCGTCCCCTGACAGGGATCTACGAGCAGTACTTC. The rearrangement joins TRBV28 to TRBJ2-7; the match to TRBD1 covers 7 bases. Germline CDR1 reads MDHEN; CDR2 reads SYDVKM. The ends lost 6 bases at V and 3 bases at J; junction bases unmatched: 11. The CDR3 runs to 15 residues.

CDR3 in DNA: TGTGCCAGCCAGGTTCACAATGAGCAGTTCTTC. This sequence encodes CASQVHNEQFF. The rearrangement uses TRBV6-1 and TRBJ2-1; no reliable D call. The CDR3 sequence is 11 residues long. V shed 8 bases and J shed 5 bases, with 7 bases lying between them. Germline loops: CDR1 MNHNS, CDR2 SASEGT.

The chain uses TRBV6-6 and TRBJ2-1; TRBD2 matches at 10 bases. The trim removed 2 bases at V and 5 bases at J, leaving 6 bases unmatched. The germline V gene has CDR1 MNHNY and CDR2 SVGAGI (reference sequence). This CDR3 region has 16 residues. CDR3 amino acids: CASSYLGLAENNEQFF. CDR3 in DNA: TGTGCCAGCAGTTACCTCGGACTAGCGGAAAACAATGAGCAGTTCTTC.

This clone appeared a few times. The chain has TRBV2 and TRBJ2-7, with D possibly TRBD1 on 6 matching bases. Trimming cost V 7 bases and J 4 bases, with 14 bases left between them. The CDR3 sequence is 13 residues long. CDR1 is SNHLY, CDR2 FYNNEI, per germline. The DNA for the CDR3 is TGTGCCAGCACCGAAGGGGGAACGTACGAGCAGTACTTC. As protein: CASTEGGTYEQYF.

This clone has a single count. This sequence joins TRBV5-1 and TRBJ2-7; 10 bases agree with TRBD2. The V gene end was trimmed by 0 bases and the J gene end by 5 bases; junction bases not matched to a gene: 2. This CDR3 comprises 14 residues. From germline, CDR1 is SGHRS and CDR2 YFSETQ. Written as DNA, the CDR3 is TGCGCCAGCAGCTTGGCTAGCGGGAGTCACGAGCAGTACTTC. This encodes CASSLASGSHEQYF.

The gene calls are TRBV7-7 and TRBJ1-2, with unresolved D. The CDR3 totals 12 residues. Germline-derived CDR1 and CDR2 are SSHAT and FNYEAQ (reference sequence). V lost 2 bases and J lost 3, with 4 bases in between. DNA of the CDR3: TGTGCCAGCAGCTTACGGCACTATGGCTACACCTTC. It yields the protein CASSLRHYGYTF.

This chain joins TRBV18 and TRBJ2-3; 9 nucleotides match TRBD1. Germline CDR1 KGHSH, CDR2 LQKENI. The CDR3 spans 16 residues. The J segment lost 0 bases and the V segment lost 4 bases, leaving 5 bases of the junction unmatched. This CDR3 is CASSLDRGVSTDTQYF. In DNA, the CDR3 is TGTGCCAGCTCACTCGACAGGGGGGTTAGCACAGATACGCAGTATTTT.

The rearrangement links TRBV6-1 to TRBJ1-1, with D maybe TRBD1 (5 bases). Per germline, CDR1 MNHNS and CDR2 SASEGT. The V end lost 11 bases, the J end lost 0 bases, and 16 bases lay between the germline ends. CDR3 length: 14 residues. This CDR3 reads CAGDNWGMNTEAFF. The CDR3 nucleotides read TGTGCCGGAGACAATTGGGGCATGAACACTGAAGCTTTCTTT.

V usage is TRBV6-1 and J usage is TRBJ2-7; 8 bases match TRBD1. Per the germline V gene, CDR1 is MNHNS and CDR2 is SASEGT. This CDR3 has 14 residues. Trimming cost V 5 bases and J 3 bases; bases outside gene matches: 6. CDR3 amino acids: CASSSTGAIYEQYF. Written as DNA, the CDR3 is TGTGCCAGCAGTTCGACAGGGGCGATCTACGAGCAGTACTTC.

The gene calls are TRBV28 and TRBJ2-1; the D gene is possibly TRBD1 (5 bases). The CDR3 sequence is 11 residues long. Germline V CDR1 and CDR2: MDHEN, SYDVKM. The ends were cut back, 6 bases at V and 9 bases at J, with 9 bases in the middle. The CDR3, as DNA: TGTGCCAGCAGGCTCGACAGTGAGCAGTTCTTC. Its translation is CASRLDSEQFF.

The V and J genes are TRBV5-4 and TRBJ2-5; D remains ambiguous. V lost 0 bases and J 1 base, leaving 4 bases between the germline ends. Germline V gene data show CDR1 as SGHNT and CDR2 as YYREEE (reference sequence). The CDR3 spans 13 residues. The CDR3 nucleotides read TGTGCCAGCAGCTTGGCGTCCCAAGAGACCCAGTACTTC. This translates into CASSLASQETQYF.

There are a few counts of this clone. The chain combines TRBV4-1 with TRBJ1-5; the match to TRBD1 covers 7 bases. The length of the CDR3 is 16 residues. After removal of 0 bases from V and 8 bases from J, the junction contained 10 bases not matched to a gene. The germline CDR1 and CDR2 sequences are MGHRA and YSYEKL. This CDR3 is CASSQEFRQGGEPQHF. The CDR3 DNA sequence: TGCGCCAGCAGCCAAGAGTTCCGACAGGGTGGTGAGCCCCAGCATTTT.

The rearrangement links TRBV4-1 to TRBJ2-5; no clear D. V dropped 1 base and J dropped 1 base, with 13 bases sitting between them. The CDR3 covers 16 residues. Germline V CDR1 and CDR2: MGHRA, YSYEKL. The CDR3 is CASSQGRGQSQETQYF. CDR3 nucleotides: TGCGCCAGCAGCCAAGGCCGTGGGCAAAGCCAAGAGACCCAGTACTTC.

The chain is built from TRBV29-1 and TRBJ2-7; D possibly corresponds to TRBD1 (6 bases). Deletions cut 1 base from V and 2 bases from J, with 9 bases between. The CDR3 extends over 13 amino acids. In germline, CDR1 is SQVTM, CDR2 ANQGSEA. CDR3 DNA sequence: TGCAGCGTTGAAGGTGGACAGCCCTACGAGCAGTACTTC. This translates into CSVEGGQPYEQYF.